Listed below are T cell receptor beta chains from one sample, sequenced in a study of OX40 agonist ivuxolimab in advanced cancers. Produced via immunoSEQ multiplex PCR; TCRdb's table is partial and in-frame only. Here the sample spans about 76,000 clones, around nine tenths being singletons. Sequencing was performed on CD4+ or CD8+ T cells sorted from blood, taken in a trial of the OX40 agonist ivuxolimab. Receptors were obtained from an adult with an advanced solid tumor such as melanoma, head and neck, liver or kidney cancer. CDR3s include the opening cysteine and the closing phenylalanine or tryptophan. The D gene is left open where the match is weak. Size tells how often a clone was seen (once, few, many) or the class of an expanded clone, and some rows leave it out.

D gene,clone size,V gene,J gene,CDR3 protein,CDR3 DNA
.,few,TRBV7-9,TRBJ2-1,CASSSGSYEQFF,TGTGCCAGCAGCTCCGGGTCTTATGAGCAGTTCTTC
.,few,TRBV11-3,TRBJ1-2,CASSPLFFSNYGYTF,TGTGCCAGCAGCCCCCTTTTTTTCAGTAACTATGGCTACACCTTC
TRBD1,once,TRBV5-1,TRBJ2-7,CASSFRDRGREQYF,TGCGCCAGCAGCTTCCGGGACAGGGGGCGGGAGCAGTACTTC
.,.,TRBV6-6,TRBJ1-1,CASSYLASGKNTEAFF,TGTGCCAGCAGTTACTTAGCTTCCGGGAAGAACACTGAAGCTTTCTTT
.,.,TRBV11-1,TRBJ2-7,CASSSNLQPVLYEQYF,TGTGCCAGCAGCTCCAACCTACAGCCGGTGCTCTACGAGCAGTACTTC
.,.,TRBV27,TRBJ1-2,CASSLTGPGGWDGYTF,TGTGCCAGCAGTTTGACAGGACCCGGTGGGTGGGATGGCTACACCTTC
.,.,TRBV6-5,TRBJ1-5,CASSYSAGARQPQHF,TGTGCCAGCAGTTACTCCGCGGGGGCGAGACAGCCCCAGCATTTT
TRBD1,.,TRBV19,TRBJ1-6,CASSIAGGIGSPLHF,TGTGCCAGTAGTATAGCAGGGGGCATTGGTTCACCCCTCCACTTT
TRBD2,.,TRBV7-7,TRBJ2-2,CASSLESSSGGNTGELFF,TGTGCTAGCAGCTTAGAGAGCTCTAGCGGGGGAAACACCGGGGAGCTGTTTTTT
TRBD1,.,TRBV5-6,TRBJ1-2,CASSLTGGRGYTF,TGTGCCAGCAGCCTGACAGGGGGCCGTGGCTACACCTTC
TRBD1,.,TRBV6-1,TRBJ1-4,CASGDRGGNEKLFF,TGTGCCAGCGGGGACAGGGGGGGAAATGAAAAACTGTTTTTT
.,.,TRBV2,TRBJ2-2,CASSPRGGTNTGELFF,TGTGCCAGCAGCCCGAGGGGGGGCACGAACACCGGGGAGCTGTTTTTT
.,once,TRBV2,TRBJ2-7,CASSETSYEQYF,TGTGCCAGCAGTGAAACATCCTACGAGCAGTACTTC
.,.,TRBV6-4,TRBJ2-4,CASSPKQGEGNIQYF,TGTGCCAGCAGTCCAAAGCAGGGGGAGGGGAACATTCAGTACTTC
.,.,TRBV7-6,TRBJ2-5,CASSQLTQGQETQYF,TGTGCCAGCAGCCAACTGACCCAAGGCCAAGAGACCCAGTACTTC
TRBD2,.,TRBV9,TRBJ2-1,CASSVGTRNYYEQFF,TGTGCCAGCAGCGTCGGGACTAGGAATTACTATGAGCAGTTCTTC
.,once,TRBV7-9,TRBJ1-1,CASRRADTEAFF,TGTGCCAGCAGAAGGGCAGACACTGAAGCTTTCTTT
.,.,TRBV9,TRBJ2-1,CASSPPAVNEQFF,TGTGCCAGCAGCCCCCCAGCGGTCAATGAGCAGTTCTTC
.,.,TRBV14,TRBJ2-7,CASSQTLRTSSYEQYF,TGTGCCAGCAGCCAAACGCTCCGGACGTCCTCCTACGAGCAGTACTTC
TRBD1,.,TRBV29-1,TRBJ2-7,CSVETGDFYEQYF,TGCAGCGTAGAAACAGGGGATTTCTACGAGCAGTACTTC
.,once,TRBV9,TRBJ2-7,CASSPRSGAGNFDEQYF,TGTGCCAGCAGCCCTCGATCCGGGGCGGGGAACTTCGACGAGCAGTACTTC
.,.,TRBV6-6,TRBJ2-3,CASSYSGGGTDTQYF,TGTGCCAGCAGTTACTCAGGGGGGGGCACAGATACGCAGTATTTT
.,.,TRBV4-2,TRBJ1-1,CASSQGLRGTASEAFF,TGTGCCAGCAGCCAAGGTCTCAGGGGCACGGCCTCTGAAGCTTTCTTT
.,.,TRBV29-1,TRBJ2-5,CSVVSRPPTETQYF,TGCAGCGTTGTCAGCAGACCCCCGACCGAGACCCAGTACTTC
.,.,TRBV11-2,TRBJ2-1,CASSPRGFGEQFF,TGTGCCAGCAGCCCGAGGGGGTTCGGTGAGCAGTTCTTC
.,.,TRBV25-1,TRBJ1-4,CASSEGKTGLNEKLFF,TGTGCCAGCAGTGAAGGAAAGACAGGCCTTAATGAAAAACTGTTTTTT
.,.,TRBV10-3,TRBJ2-1,CAINNGQYLFF,TGTGCCATAAATAACGGACAGTATCTGTTCTTC
TRBD2,.,TRBV27,TRBJ2-3,CASSFALAVPDTQYF,TGTGCCAGCAGTTTTGCGCTAGCGGTTCCAGATACGCAGTATTTT
TRBD1,once,TRBV5-4,TRBJ2-3,CASRGQGEGTQYF,TGTGCCAGCAGGGGACAGGGAGAAGGTACGCAGTATTTT